These 9 T cell receptor beta chains originate from one sample sequenced in a study of T cell responses to AZD1222 COVID-19 vaccine. Here immunoSEQ multiplex PCR was the method, and the copy in TCRdb shows in-frame clones only, minus some. The sample contains about 130,000 clones, roughly nine tenths of which appear only once. This specimen consisted of peripheral blood, obtained on day 0 of AZD1222 vaccination. Source of these receptors: an adult in good health.

Here the CDR3 DNA reads TGTGCCAGCAGCGTAGGTCCAGGGGGTATTGAAGCTTTCTTT. Its translation: CASSVGPGGIEAFF. The chain couples TRBV9 to TRBJ1-1; 7 nucleotides align to TRBD1. V lost 0 bases and J lost 7; bases outside the gene matches: 6. The CDR3 has 14 residues. Germline V CDR1 and CDR2: SGDLS, YYNGEE.

The CDR3 loop reads CASSPDLYNEQFF. CDR3 nucleotides: TGTGCCAGCTCACCCGACTTGTACAATGAGCAGTTCTTC. The rearrangement joins TRBV18 to TRBJ2-1, with unresolved D. The CDR3 is 13 residues long. Germline V gene sequence: CDR1 KGHSH, CDR2 LQKENI. The ends were cut back, 3 bases at V and 4 bases at J, with 7 bases in the middle.

The V gene is TRBV4-1, the J gene TRBJ1-1; the match to TRBD1 covers 9 bases. This CDR3 spans 17 amino acids. CDR1 and CDR2 (germline): MGHRA, YSYEKL. With V trimmed by 2 bases and J by 1 base, 8 bases remained unmatched. As DNA, the CDR3 is TGCGCCAGCAGCCAACAACAGGGGGCGCTTCAGAACACTGAAGCTTTCTTT. Encoded protein: CASSQQQGALQNTEAFF.

The chain employs TRBV3-1 (or the pseudogene TRBV3-2) and TRBJ2-7, with 13 bases fitting TRBD2. CDR3 length: 15 amino acids. Germline CDR1 LGHDT, CDR2 YNNKEL (reference sequence). V gave up 5 bases and J gave up 5 bases; unmatched junction bases: 6. CDR3 sequence: CASSGTSGKMDEQYF. The DNA for the CDR3 is TGTGCCAGCAGCGGGACTAGCGGGAAGATGGACGAGCAGTACTTC.

This clone was recorded only once. The chain joins TRBV19 to TRBJ2-7; D is possibly TRBD1 or TRBD2 (5 bases each). Germline CDR1 LNHDA, CDR2 SQIVND (reference sequence). The CDR3 sequence is 15 residues long. Deletions cut 5 bases from V and 4 bases from J, with 18 bases between. The CDR3 bases are TGTGCCAGTAGTGACACAGGAGGTTCAGGGTACGAGCAGTACTTC. Its translation: CASSDTGGSGYEQYF.

The rearrangement joins TRBV5-6 to TRBJ1-2, with D perhaps matching TRBD1 (6 bases). CDR3 length: 15 amino acids. V lost 0 bases, J lost 4 bases, and 13 bases lay in between. CDR1 SGHDT and CDR2 YYEEEE come from the germline V gene. CDR3 DNA: TGTGCCAGCAGCTTGGGGCGGGGGCAGGGCTATGGCTACACCTTC. It specifies CASSLGRGQGYGYTF.

This CDR3 is CASSSFTGTGVNEQFF. The CDR3 region has the DNA TGTGCCAGCAGCTCCTTCACCGGGACAGGGGTAAATGAGCAGTTCTTC. The chain combines TRBV5-4 with TRBJ2-1; 10 bases align to TRBD1. Germline CDR1 is SGHNT and CDR2 is YYREEE (reference sequence). The CDR3 is made up of 16 amino acids. V lost 3 bases and J lost 7; bases outside the gene matches: 10.

This rearrangement joins TRBV15 to TRBJ2-7; 7 nucleotides line up with TRBD1. The length of the CDR3 is 13 residues. The V segment lost 1 base and the J segment 7 bases; nucleotides outside the gene matches: 4. From germline, CDR1 is LNHNV and CDR2 YYDKDF (reference sequence). The chain's CDR3 is CATSRGQGREQYF. CDR3 sequence (DNA): TGTGCCACCAGCAGAGGACAGGGAAGGGAGCAGTACTTC.

The V call is TRBV12-2, the J call TRBJ2-1; the table's D call, TRBD2, was not checked against the DNA. TRBV12-2 is annotated as a pseudogene. The CDR3 contains 16 residues. The CDR3 DNA follows: TGTGCAAGTCGCCCACTCTCCGGGTTCTCCTACAATGAGCAGTTCTTC. Its translation is CASRPLSGFSYNEQFF.